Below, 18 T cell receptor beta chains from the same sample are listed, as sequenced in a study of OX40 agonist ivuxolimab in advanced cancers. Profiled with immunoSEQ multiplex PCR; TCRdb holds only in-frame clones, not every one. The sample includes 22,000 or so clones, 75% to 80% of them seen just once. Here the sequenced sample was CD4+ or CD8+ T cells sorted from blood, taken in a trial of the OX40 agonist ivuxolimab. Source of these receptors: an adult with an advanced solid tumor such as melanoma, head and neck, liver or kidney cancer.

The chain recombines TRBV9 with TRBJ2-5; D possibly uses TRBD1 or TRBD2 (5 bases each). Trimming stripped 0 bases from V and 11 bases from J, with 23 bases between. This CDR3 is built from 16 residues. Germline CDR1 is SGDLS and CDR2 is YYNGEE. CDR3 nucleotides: TGTGCCAGCAGCGTAGGGGCCCGGGACCGGAATGCGGAGCAGTACTTC. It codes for CASSVGARDRNAEQYF.

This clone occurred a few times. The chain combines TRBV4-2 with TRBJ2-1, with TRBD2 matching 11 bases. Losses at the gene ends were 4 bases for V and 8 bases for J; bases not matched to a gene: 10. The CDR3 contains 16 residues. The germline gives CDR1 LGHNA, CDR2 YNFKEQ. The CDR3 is CASSPGDLAGGYEQFF. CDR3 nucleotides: TGTGCCAGCAGCCCAGGTGATCTAGCGGGAGGCTATGAGCAGTTCTTC.

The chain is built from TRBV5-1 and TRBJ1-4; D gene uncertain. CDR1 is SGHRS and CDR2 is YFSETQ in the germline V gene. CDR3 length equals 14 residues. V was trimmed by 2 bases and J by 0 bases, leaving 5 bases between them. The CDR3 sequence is CASSFAATNEKLFF. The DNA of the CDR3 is TGCGCCAGCAGCTTTGCCGCAACTAATGAAAAACTGTTTTTT.

CDR3 protein: CASSDLTEPRTAYGYTF. The CDR3 DNA reads TGTGCCAGCAGTGATCTAACCGAACCGAGGACAGCATATGGCTACACCTTC. V is TRBV6-1 and J is TRBJ1-2; a weak D match, TRBD1 (6 bases). This CDR3 has 17 amino acids. Trimming removed 3 bases from V and 5 bases from J, with 22 bases in between. Germline values: CDR1 MNHNS, CDR2 SASEGT.

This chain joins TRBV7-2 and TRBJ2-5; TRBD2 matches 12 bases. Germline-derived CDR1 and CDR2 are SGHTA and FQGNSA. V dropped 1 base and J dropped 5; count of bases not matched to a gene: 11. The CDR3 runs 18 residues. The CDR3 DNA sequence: TGTGCCAGCAGCTTAGACGGACTAGCGGGGATGGGAGGGGAGACCCAGTACTTC. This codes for CASSLDGLAGMGGETQYF.

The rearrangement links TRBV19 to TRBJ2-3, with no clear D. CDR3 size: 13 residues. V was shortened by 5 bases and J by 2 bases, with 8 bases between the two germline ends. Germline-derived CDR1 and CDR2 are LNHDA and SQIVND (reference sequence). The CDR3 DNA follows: TGTGCCAGTAGTTGGACGGTCACAGATACGCAGTATTTT. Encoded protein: CASSWTVTDTQYF.

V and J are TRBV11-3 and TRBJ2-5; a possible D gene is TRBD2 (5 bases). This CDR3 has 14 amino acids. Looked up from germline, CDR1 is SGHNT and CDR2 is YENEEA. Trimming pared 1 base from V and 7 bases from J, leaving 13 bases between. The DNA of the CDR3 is TGTGCCAGCAGCTTAGGGCGCGGGTTAGGGACCCAGTACTTC. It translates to CASSLGRGLGTQYF.

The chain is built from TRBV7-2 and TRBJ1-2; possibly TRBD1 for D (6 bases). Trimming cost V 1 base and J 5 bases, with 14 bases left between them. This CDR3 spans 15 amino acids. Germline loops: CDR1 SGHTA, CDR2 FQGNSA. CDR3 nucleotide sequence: TGTGCCAGCAGCTTAGGTGGAGGGGGTTTTTATGGCTACACCTTC. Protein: CASSLGGGGFYGYTF.

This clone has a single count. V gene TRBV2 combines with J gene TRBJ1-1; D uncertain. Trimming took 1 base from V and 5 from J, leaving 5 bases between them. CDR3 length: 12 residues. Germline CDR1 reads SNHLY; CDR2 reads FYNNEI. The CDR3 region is CASSEGRTEAFF. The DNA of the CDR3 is TGTGCCAGCAGTGAAGGGCGAACTGAAGCTTTCTTT.

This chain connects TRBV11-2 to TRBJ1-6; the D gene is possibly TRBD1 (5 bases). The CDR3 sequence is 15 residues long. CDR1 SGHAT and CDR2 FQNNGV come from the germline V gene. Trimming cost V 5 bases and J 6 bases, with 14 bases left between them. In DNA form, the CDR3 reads TGTGCCAGCAGCCCAGACCGACAGATTAATTCACCCCTCCACTTT. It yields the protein CASSPDRQINSPLHF.

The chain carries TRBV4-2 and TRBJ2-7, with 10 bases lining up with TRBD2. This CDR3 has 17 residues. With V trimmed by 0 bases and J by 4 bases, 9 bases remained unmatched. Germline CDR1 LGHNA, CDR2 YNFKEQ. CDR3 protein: CASSQDQSGGASYEQYF. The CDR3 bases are TGTGCCAGCAGCCAAGATCAAAGCGGGGGGGCCTCTTACGAGCAGTACTTC.

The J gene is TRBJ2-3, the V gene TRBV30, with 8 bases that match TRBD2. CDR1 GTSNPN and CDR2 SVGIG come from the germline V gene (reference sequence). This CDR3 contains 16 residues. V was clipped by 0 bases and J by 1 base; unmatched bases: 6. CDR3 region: CAWSVLRGAGTDTQYF. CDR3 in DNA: TGTGCCTGGAGTGTATTGCGGGGGGCCGGCACAGATACGCAGTATTTT.

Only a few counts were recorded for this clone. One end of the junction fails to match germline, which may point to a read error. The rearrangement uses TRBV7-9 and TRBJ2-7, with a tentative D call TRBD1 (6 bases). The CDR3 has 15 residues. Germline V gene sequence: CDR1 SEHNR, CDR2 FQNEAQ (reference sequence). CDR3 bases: TGCGCCAGCAGCCAAGAAGCAGGGGACCGTTACGAGCAGTACTTC. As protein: CASSQEAGDRYEQYF.

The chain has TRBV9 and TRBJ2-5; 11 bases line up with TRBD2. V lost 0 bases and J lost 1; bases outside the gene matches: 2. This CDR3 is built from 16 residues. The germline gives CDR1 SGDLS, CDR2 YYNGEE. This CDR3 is CASSVATSGGQETQYF. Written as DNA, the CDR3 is TGTGCCAGCAGCGTAGCCACTAGCGGGGGCCAAGAGACCCAGTACTTC.

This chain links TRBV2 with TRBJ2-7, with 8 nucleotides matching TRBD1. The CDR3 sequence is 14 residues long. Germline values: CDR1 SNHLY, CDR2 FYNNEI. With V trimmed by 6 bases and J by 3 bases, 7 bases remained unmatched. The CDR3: CASSGDRGVYEQYF. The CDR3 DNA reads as TGTGCCAGCAGCGGTGACAGGGGAGTCTACGAGCAGTACTTC.

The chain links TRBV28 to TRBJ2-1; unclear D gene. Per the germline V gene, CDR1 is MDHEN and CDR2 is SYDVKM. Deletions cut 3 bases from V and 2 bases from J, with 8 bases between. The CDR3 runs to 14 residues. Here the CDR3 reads CASSFSRTYNEQFF. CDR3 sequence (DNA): TGTGCCAGCAGTTTTAGCAGGACCTACAATGAGCAGTTCTTC.

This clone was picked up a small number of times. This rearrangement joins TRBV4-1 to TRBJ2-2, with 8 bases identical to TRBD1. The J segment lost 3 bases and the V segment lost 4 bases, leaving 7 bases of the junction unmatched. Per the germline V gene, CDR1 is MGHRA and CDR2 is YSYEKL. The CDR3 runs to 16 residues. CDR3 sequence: CASSLSGGADTGELFF. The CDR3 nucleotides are TGCGCCAGCAGCCTTTCAGGGGGCGCGGACACCGGGGAGCTGTTTTTT.

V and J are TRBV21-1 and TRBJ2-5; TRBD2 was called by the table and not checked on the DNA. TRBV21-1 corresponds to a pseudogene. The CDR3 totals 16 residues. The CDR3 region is CASSIYQREIQETQYF. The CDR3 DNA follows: TGTGCCAGCAGCATATACCAGCGGGAGATCCAAGAGACCCAGTACTTC.